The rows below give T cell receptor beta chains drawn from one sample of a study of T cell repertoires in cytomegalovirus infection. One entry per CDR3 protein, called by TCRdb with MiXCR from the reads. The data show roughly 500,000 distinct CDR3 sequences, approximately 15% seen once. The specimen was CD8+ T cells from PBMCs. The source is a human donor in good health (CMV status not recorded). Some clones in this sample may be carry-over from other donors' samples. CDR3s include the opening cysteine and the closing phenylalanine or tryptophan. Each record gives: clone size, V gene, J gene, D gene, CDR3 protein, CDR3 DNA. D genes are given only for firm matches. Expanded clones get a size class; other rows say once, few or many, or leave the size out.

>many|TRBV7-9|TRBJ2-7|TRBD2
CASSSERKTSGRSYEQYF
TGTGCCAGCAGCTCGGAGCGGAAAACTAGCGGGAGGTCGTACGAGCAGTACTTC
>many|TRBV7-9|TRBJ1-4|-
CASSLRIATNEKLFF
TGTGCCAGCAGCTTAAGGATTGCAACTAATGAAAAACTGTTTTTT
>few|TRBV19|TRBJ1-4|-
CASKIGSGLGTNEKLFF
TGTGCCAGTAAGATCGGTTCGGGGTTAGGAACTAATGAAAAACTGTTTTTT
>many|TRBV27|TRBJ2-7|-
CASSQSTGELSYEQYF
TGTGCCAGCAGCCAATCGACAGGAGAATTATCCTACGAGCAGTACTTC
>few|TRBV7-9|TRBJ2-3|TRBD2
CASRHSGRGADTQYF
TGTGCCAGCAGACACAGCGGGAGGGGGGCAGATACGCAGTATTTT
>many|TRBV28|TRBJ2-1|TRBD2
CASSKRESYNEQFF
TGTGCCAGCAGTAAGCGGGAGTCCTACAATGAGCAGTTCTTC
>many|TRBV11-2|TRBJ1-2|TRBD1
CASSPTGGTFNYGYTF
TGTGCCAGCAGTCCTACAGGGGGCACTTTCAACTATGGCTACACCTTC
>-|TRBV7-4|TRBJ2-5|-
CASSSPLSKETQYF
TGTGCCAGCAGTTCCCCGTTGAGCAAAGAGACCCAGTACTTC
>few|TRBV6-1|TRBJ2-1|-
CASSEADAYNEQFF
TGTGCCAGCAGTGAGGCGGATGCCTACAATGAGCAGTTCTTC
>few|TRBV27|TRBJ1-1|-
CASSPPGVEAFF
TGTGCCAGCAGTCCCCCGGGCGTTGAAGCTTTCTTT
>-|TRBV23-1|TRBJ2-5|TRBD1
CASSQTGAKQETQYF
TGCGCCAGCAGCCAGACAGGGGCCAAGCAAGAGACCCAGTACTTC
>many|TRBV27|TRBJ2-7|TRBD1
CASSWDSSYEQYF
TGTGCCAGCAGCTGGGACAGTTCCTACGAGCAGTACTTC
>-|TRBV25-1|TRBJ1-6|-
CASSRGGVGNSPLHF
TGTGCCAGCAGCCGAGGGGGGGTGGGTAATTCACCCCTCCACTTT
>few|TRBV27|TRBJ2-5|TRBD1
CASSFIHRGTGRETQYF
TGTGCCAGCAGTTTCATCCACAGGGGGACGGGACGAGAGACCCAGTACTTC
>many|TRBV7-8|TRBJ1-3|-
CASSLGGRFVSGNTIYF
TGTGCCAGCAGCTTAGGGGGAAGGTTCGTCTCTGGAAACACCATATATTTT
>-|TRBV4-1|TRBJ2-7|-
CASSQKSQGTPPQYF
TGCGCCAGCAGCCAAAAATCCCAAGGGACTCCCCCTCAGTACTTC
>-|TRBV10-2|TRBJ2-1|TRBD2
CASSEDGGDYNEQFF
TGCGCCAGCAGTGAGGACGGGGGGGACTACAATGAGCAGTTCTTC
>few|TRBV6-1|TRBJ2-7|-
CASSEVRWQYF
TGTGCCAGCAGTGAAGTCCGGTGGCAGTACTTC
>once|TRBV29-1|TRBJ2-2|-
CSVYLRGATGELFF
TGCAGCGTGTACCTCAGGGGGGCTACCGGGGAGCTGTTTTTT
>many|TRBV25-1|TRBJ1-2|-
CASSDRDRELNYGYTF
TGTGCCAGCAGTGACCGAGACAGAGAGTTGAACTATGGCTACACCTTC
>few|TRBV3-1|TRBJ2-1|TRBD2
CASSQAGLAGIKNNEQFF
TGTGCCAGCAGCCAAGCAGGACTAGCGGGAATAAAAAACAATGAGCAGTTCTTC
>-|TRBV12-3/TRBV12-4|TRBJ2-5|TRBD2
CASSSSGGNGQETQYF
TGTGCCAGCAGTTCTAGCGGGGGGAACGGACAAGAGACCCAGTACTTC
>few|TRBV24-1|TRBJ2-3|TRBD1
CATSDSGTGIDTQYF
TGTGCCACCAGTGATTCCGGGACAGGGATAGATACGCAGTATTTT
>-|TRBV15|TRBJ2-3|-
CATTGVASTDTQYF
TGTGCCACCACCGGAGTAGCGAGCACAGATACGCAGTATTTT
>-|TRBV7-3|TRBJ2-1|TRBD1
CASSLSAGGSEQFF
TGTGCCAGCAGCTTAAGCGCAGGGGGCAGTGAGCAGTTCTTC
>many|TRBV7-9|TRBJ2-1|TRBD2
CASSSPSGPTYNEQFF
TGTGCCAGCAGCTCCCCTAGCGGGCCGACCTACAATGAGCAGTTCTTC
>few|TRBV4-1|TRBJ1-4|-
CASSLFGPEPEKLFF
TGCGCCAGCAGCCTCTTCGGGCCGGAACCTGAAAAACTGTTTTTT
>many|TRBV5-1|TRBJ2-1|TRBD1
CASSTADRGRTYNEQFF
TGCGCCAGCAGCACGGCGGACAGGGGACGCACCTACAATGAGCAGTTCTTC
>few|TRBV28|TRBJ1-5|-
CASTLNRFNQPQHF
TGTGCCAGCACCCTGAACAGGTTCAATCAGCCCCAGCATTTT
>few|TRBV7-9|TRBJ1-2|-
CASSGDATNYGYTF
TGTGCCAGCAGCGGGGACGCAACCAACTATGGCTACACCTTC
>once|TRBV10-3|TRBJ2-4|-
CAIKKEGAKNIQYF
TGTGCCATCAAGAAGGAGGGAGCCAAAAACATTCAGTACTTC
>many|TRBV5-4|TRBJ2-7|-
CASSPGTRPYEQYF
TGTGCCAGCAGCCCCGGGACCCGTCCCTACGAGCAGTACTTC
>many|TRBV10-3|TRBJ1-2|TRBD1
CAIRLDRGQTDSYTF
TGTGCCATCAGATTAGACAGGGGTCAAACTGATAGCTACACCTTC
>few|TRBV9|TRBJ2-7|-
CASSVALGAPYEQYF
TGTGCCAGCAGCGTAGCTCTCGGGGCGCCCTACGAGCAGTACTTC
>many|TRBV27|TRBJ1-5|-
CASSFPVYQPQHF
TGTGCCAGCAGTTTTCCGGTTTATCAGCCCCAGCATTTT
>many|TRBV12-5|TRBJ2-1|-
CASGLLPLPEEENEQFF
TGTGCTAGTGGTTTGCTCCCTCTTCCAGAGGAGGAGAATGAGCAGTTCTTC
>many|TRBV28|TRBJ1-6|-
CASSLDSSSYNSPLHF
TGTGCCAGCAGCTTGGACAGCAGCTCCTATAATTCACCCCTCCACTTT
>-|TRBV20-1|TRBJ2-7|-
CSAREGHEQYF
TGCAGTGCTAGAGAGGGCCACGAGCAGTACTTC
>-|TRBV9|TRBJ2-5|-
CASSSSTAEGETQYF
TGTGCCAGCAGCTCATCCACAGCAGAAGGAGAGACCCAGTACTTC
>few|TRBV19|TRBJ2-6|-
CASSISGSGANVLTF
TGTGCCAGTAGTATCTCCGGATCTGGGGCCAACGTCCTGACTTTC
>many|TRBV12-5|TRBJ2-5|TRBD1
CASGSGTGQDRETQYF
TGTGCTAGTGGCTCCGGGACAGGGCAAGACAGAGAGACCCAGTACTTC
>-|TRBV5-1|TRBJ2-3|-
CASSLNRQTDTQYF
TGCGCCAGCAGCTTGAATCGTCAAACAGATACGCAGTATTTT
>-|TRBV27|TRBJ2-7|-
CASRWGASYEQYF
TGTGCCAGCAGATGGGGGGCCTCCTACGAGCAGTACTTC
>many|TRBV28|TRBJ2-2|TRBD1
CASSFRQTGRLVGELFF
TGTGCCAGCAGTTTTCGACAGACAGGGCGGTTGGTCGGGGAGCTGTTTTTT
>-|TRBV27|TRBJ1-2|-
CASSGLTGGYTF
TGTGCCAGCAGTGGCTTAACGGGCGGCTACACCTTC
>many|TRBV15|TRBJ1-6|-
CATSTDRNSYNSPLHF
TGTGCCACCAGCACGGACAGAAACTCCTATAATTCACCCCTCCACTTT
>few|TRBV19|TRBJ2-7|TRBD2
CASSPLAGDYEQYF
TGTGCCAGTAGTCCCCTGGCGGGGGACTACGAGCAGTACTTC
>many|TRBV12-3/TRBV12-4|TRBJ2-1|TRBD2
CATRLAGGSNEQFF
TGTGCCACTCGACTAGCGGGAGGAAGCAATGAGCAGTTCTTC
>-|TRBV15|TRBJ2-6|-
CATSREVDSGANFLTF
TGTGCCACCAGCAGAGAGGTCGACTCTGGGGCCAACTTTCTGACTTTC